This TCR beta chain was found in a study of blood T cell repertoires in COVID-19. As for the study in general: Material from acute and convalescent COVID-19 was sourced from the United States, Italy and Spain. Nucleic acid was either cDNA or gDNA, and it came from T cells, B-cell-depleted T cells, or PBMCs.

Seattle-derived patients entered the study during active infection and were followed longitudinally. Germline V gene data show CDR1 as SGHAT and CDR2 as FQNNGV. The V gene end was trimmed by 5 bases and the J gene end by 5 bases; junction bases not matched to a gene: 13. The CDR3 is 16 residues long. Original data processing: Amplifying reference gene primers gave estimates of nucleated cell counts. Sequenced by immunoSEQ multiplex PCR; TCRdb stores in-frame clones only, minus some. D and trimming were read from the DNA, whereas the V and J calls and clone size are those reported in that table. The sample records about 240,000 clones, 85% being singletons.

Sequencing input: peripheral blood. This TCR was sampled from a man over 45 with COVID-19, enrolled during active disease. The chain employs TRBV11-2 and TRBJ2-5; 8 bases match TRBD2. The CDR3 DNA reads as TGTGCCAGCAGCCCCCGACCGAGCGGGGGTCGGGAGACCCAGTACTTC. Translation gives CASSPRPSGGRETQYF.